This T cell receptor (beta chain) was sequenced during a study of T cell repertoires in cytomegalovirus infection. Study information: A matching HLA type, together with CMV infection, was signaled by public TCR beta signatures. General study points: Cumulative public TCR beta family frequency identified CMV carriers with the relevant HLA. CMV-specific TCR beta clonotypes restricted by HLA-C dominated the ex vivo response.

This CDR3 is 13 amino acids long. V gave up 2 bases and J gave up 7 bases, with 11 bases separating them. Germline V gene data show CDR1 as MNHEY and CDR2 as SMNVEV (reference sequence). MiXCR, applied by TCRdb to the reads, yields one record per CDR3 protein. In the table there are approximately 500,000 distinct CDR3 sequences, more than 15% of which are singletons. On this clonotype: What it binds is not known.

This receptor was obtained from a human donor in good health (CMV status not recorded). Some clones in this sample may be carry-over from other donors' samples. Material for sequencing was CD8+ T cells from PBMCs. The V and J genes are TRBV27 and TRBJ1-1, with D perhaps TRBD1 (5 bases). The CDR3 region has the DNA TGTGCCAGCAGTTTACAGGGAACGGTTGAAGCTTTCTTT. This codes for CASSLQGTVEAFF.